A selection of T cell receptor beta chains follows, all from one sample in a study of blood T cell repertoires in COVID-19. The repertoire was sequenced with immunoSEQ multiplex PCR; TCRdb's copy has only in-frame clones and lacks some. The sample yields roughly 360,000 clones, 87% seen once. Source material: PBMCs or T cells enriched from blood (not recorded which). These receptors came from a young man who had recovered from COVID-19. Both conserved end residues are part of each CDR3. D genes are given only for firm matches. Clone size is stated in some rows and not others, as once, few, many or a class when expanded.

d_gene: NA; v_gene: TRBV4-1; j_gene: TRBJ1-5; abundance: NA; CDR3nt: TGCGCCAGCAGCCAAGGGGGAACCGGGACATTGGAGCAGCCCCAGCATTTT; CDR3aa: CASSQGGTGTLEQPQHF
d_gene: TRBD1; v_gene: TRBV6-6; j_gene: TRBJ1-2; abundance: NA; CDR3nt: TGTGCCAGCAGTCTACAAGGGACAGGCTATGGCTACACCTTC; CDR3aa: CASSLQGTGYGYTF
d_gene: NA; v_gene: TRBV19; j_gene: TRBJ2-5; abundance: NA; CDR3nt: TGTGCCAGTAGTGCAGGGGACCTCCAAGAGACCCAGTACTTC; CDR3aa: CASSAGDLQETQYF
d_gene: TRBD1; v_gene: TRBV9; j_gene: TRBJ2-2; abundance: NA; CDR3nt: TGTGCCAGCAGCGACCCTCAGGGGGAATATTACACCGGGGAGCTGTTTTTT; CDR3aa: CASSDPQGEYYTGELFF
d_gene: TRBD1; v_gene: TRBV19; j_gene: TRBJ1-5; abundance: NA; CDR3nt: TGTGCCAGTAGTCAACTCCCGGGACAGGGGGCGAGGCCCCAGCATTTT; CDR3aa: CASSQLPGQGARPQHF
d_gene: NA; v_gene: TRBV5-1; j_gene: TRBJ2-3; abundance: NA; CDR3nt: TGCGCCAGCAGCACCGCCGGGGGACGGAACACAGATACGCAGTATTTT; CDR3aa: CASSTAGGRNTDTQYF
d_gene: NA; v_gene: TRBV6-5; j_gene: TRBJ2-4; abundance: NA; CDR3nt: TGTGCCAGCAGCCTCGGTACAGGGCGAAATCAGTACTTC; CDR3aa: CASSLGTGRNQYF
d_gene: NA; v_gene: TRBV19; j_gene: TRBJ1-5; abundance: NA; CDR3nt: TGTGCCAGTAGCCCGGAGAGTAGCAATCAGCCCCAGCATTTT; CDR3aa: CASSPESSNQPQHF
d_gene: NA; v_gene: TRBV29-1; j_gene: TRBJ1-2; abundance: NA; CDR3nt: TGCAGCGTGCCTCCGGAGGGAGCCTATGGCTACACCTTC; CDR3aa: CSVPPEGAYGYTF
d_gene: NA; v_gene: TRBV27; j_gene: TRBJ2-3; abundance: NA; CDR3nt: TGTGCCAGCAGTTTACTCGGGGAAGGGGATACGCAGTATTTT; CDR3aa: CASSLLGEGDTQYF
d_gene: NA; v_gene: TRBV27; j_gene: TRBJ1-4; abundance: NA; CDR3nt: TGTGCCAGCAGTTTAGGGGCGCGTCATAATGAAAAACTGTTTTTT; CDR3aa: CASSLGARHNEKLFF
d_gene: NA; v_gene: TRBV10-2; j_gene: TRBJ1-2; abundance: NA; CDR3nt: TGCGCCAGCGGGAGGGACCTCTATGGCTACACCTTC; CDR3aa: CASGRDLYGYTF
d_gene: NA; v_gene: TRBV2; j_gene: TRBJ1-3; abundance: NA; CDR3nt: TGTGCCAGCAGTGAAGGTGGGGAGGGGTACACCATATATTTT; CDR3aa: CASSEGGEGYTIYF
d_gene: NA; v_gene: TRBV5-1; j_gene: TRBJ2-1; abundance: NA; CDR3nt: TGCGCCAGCAGCTTGGGGCGGGGAAGTGAGCAGTTCTTC; CDR3aa: CASSLGRGSEQFF
d_gene: NA; v_gene: TRBV7-2; j_gene: TRBJ1-1; abundance: NA; CDR3nt: TGTGCCAGCAGCCTAAAGTCAGGGTACACTGAAGCTTTCTTT; CDR3aa: CASSLKSGYTEAFF
d_gene: NA; v_gene: TRBV4-1; j_gene: TRBJ1-1; abundance: NA; CDR3nt: TGCGCCAGCAGCCTTCCGGCTCGCGGAACTGAAGCTTTCTTT; CDR3aa: CASSLPARGTEAFF
d_gene: NA; v_gene: TRBV5-1; j_gene: TRBJ2-3; abundance: NA; CDR3nt: TGCGCCAGCAGCTTGGCACAGAGCACAGATACGCAGTATTTT; CDR3aa: CASSLAQSTDTQYF
d_gene: NA; v_gene: TRBV20-1; j_gene: TRBJ1-2; abundance: NA; CDR3nt: TGCAGTGCTAGTAAGGGAGGGAGTACCTTC; CDR3aa: CSASKGGSTF
d_gene: NA; v_gene: TRBV10-3; j_gene: TRBJ1-3; abundance: once; CDR3nt: TGTGCCATCGGCGGGGGCGGAAACACCATATATTTT; CDR3aa: CAIGGGGNTIYF
d_gene: TRBD2; v_gene: TRBV6-4; j_gene: TRBJ2-2; abundance: NA; CDR3nt: TGTGCCAGCAAGGAGCGGGGGCCCCCCGGGGAGCTGTTTTTT; CDR3aa: CASKERGPPGELFF
d_gene: NA; v_gene: TRBV5-4; j_gene: TRBJ2-5; abundance: NA; CDR3nt: NA; CDR3aa: CASSFGPGKETQYF
d_gene: NA; v_gene: TRBV5-5; j_gene: TRBJ2-6; abundance: NA; CDR3nt: TGTGCCAGCGGCTGCGATGTCTCGCACAGTCGGGCCAACGTCCTGACTTTC; CDR3aa: CASGCDVSHSRANVLTF
d_gene: NA; v_gene: TRBV4-1; j_gene: TRBJ2-7; abundance: NA; CDR3nt: TGCGCCAGCAGAGGACTGACCGGCGAGCAGTACTTC; CDR3aa: CASRGLTGEQYF
d_gene: NA; v_gene: TRBV29-1; j_gene: TRBJ1-6; abundance: NA; CDR3nt: TGCAGCGTTTACAGGTATCGCGGACCCCTCCACTTT; CDR3aa: CSVYRYRGPLHF
d_gene: TRBD1; v_gene: TRBV6-2/TRBV6-3; j_gene: TRBJ1-4; abundance: NA; CDR3nt: TGTGCCAGCAGTTACCGAGGGACAGGGAATGAAAAACTGTTTTTT; CDR3aa: CASSYRGTGNEKLFF
d_gene: TRBD1; v_gene: TRBV27; j_gene: TRBJ1-6; abundance: NA; CDR3nt: TGTGCCAGCAGCAAAGGCACCGGGACAGGGGATTCACCCCTCCACTTT; CDR3aa: CASSKGTGTGDSPLHF
d_gene: NA; v_gene: TRBV7-9; j_gene: TRBJ2-3; abundance: NA; CDR3nt: TGTGCCAGCAGCCTAGAGATCATTGGCCGCACAGATACGCAGTATTTT; CDR3aa: CASSLEIIGRTDTQYF
d_gene: NA; v_gene: TRBV7-9; j_gene: TRBJ1-1; abundance: NA; CDR3nt: TGTGCCAGCAGCCTGAGAGGGACTGAAGCTTTCTTT; CDR3aa: CASSLRGTEAFF
d_gene: NA; v_gene: TRBV25-1; j_gene: TRBJ1-1; abundance: NA; CDR3nt: TGTGCCAGCAGTGATACTCCGGGGTCGGGGGAGCTTGAAGCTTTCTTT; CDR3aa: CASSDTPGSGELEAFF
d_gene: NA; v_gene: TRBV20-1; j_gene: TRBJ1-2; abundance: NA; CDR3nt: TGCAGTGCCCAGAACTATGGCTACACCTTC; CDR3aa: CSAQNYGYTF
d_gene: TRBD2; v_gene: TRBV2; j_gene: TRBJ2-7; abundance: NA; CDR3nt: TGTGCCTCCCGGCGGGGGTCCTACGAGCAGTACTTC; CDR3aa: CASRRGSYEQYF
d_gene: NA; v_gene: TRBV5-1; j_gene: TRBJ2-7; abundance: NA; CDR3nt: TGCGCCAGCAGCCTATCCGGGACAGAGCAGTACTTC; CDR3aa: CASSLSGTEQYF
d_gene: NA; v_gene: TRBV3-1/TRBV3-2; j_gene: TRBJ1-5; abundance: NA; CDR3nt: TGTGCCAGCAGCCAAGATCTAACTCAGCCCCAGCATTTT; CDR3aa: CASSQDLTQPQHF
d_gene: TRBD1; v_gene: TRBV6-5; j_gene: TRBJ1-5; abundance: few; CDR3nt: TGTGCCAGCAGTTGGGACAGGGGCGGCAATCAGCCCCAGCATTTT; CDR3aa: CASSWDRGGNQPQHF
d_gene: TRBD1; v_gene: TRBV6-6; j_gene: TRBJ1-2; abundance: NA; CDR3nt: TGTGCCAGCGGCCGCACAGGGGACGGCTACACCTTC; CDR3aa: CASGRTGDGYTF
d_gene: NA; v_gene: TRBV4-2; j_gene: TRBJ2-1; abundance: few; CDR3nt: TGTGCCAGCAGCCAAGATTCCCAGGGGCAATACTCCTACAATGAGCAGTTCTTC; CDR3aa: CASSQDSQGQYSYNEQFF
d_gene: TRBD1; v_gene: TRBV11-2; j_gene: TRBJ1-3; abundance: NA; CDR3nt: TGTGCCAGCAGCTCTGGACAGGTCCTCTCTGGAAACACCATATATTTT; CDR3aa: CASSSGQVLSGNTIYF
d_gene: TRBD1; v_gene: TRBV24-1; j_gene: TRBJ1-5; abundance: NA; CDR3nt: TGTGCCACCAGTGAGGGGACAGATTATAGCAATCAGCCCCAGCATTTT; CDR3aa: CATSEGTDYSNQPQHF
d_gene: NA; v_gene: TRBV7-2; j_gene: TRBJ1-5; abundance: NA; CDR3nt: TGTGCCAGCAGCTTAGGGGGAGGGTCAAATCAGCCCCAGCATTTT; CDR3aa: CASSLGGGSNQPQHF
d_gene: TRBD2; v_gene: TRBV24-1; j_gene: TRBJ2-3; abundance: NA; CDR3nt: TGTGCCACCAGTGCCCCTCCGGGAGCGGGGGGGGGCGGAGGTACGCAGTATTTT; CDR3aa: CATSAPPGAGGGGGTQYF
d_gene: NA; v_gene: TRBV5-4; j_gene: TRBJ1-1; abundance: NA; CDR3nt: TGTGCCAGCAGATTCGACTTAACGAACACTGAAGCTTTCTTT; CDR3aa: CASRFDLTNTEAFF
d_gene: TRBD1; v_gene: TRBV10-3; j_gene: TRBJ1-2; abundance: NA; CDR3nt: TGTGCCATCAGTGAGGACAGGGTGGGAGGCTACACCTTC; CDR3aa: CAISEDRVGGYTF
d_gene: TRBD1; v_gene: TRBV27; j_gene: TRBJ1-1; abundance: NA; CDR3nt: TGTGCCAGCAGTCCCCGGGACAGGGCTTTGGGTGGGAACACTGAAGCTTTCTTT; CDR3aa: CASSPRDRALGGNTEAFF
d_gene: NA; v_gene: TRBV7-2; j_gene: TRBJ1-4; abundance: NA; CDR3nt: TGTGCCAGCAGCTTAAACAGGGTCGATGAAAAACTGTTTTTT; CDR3aa: CASSLNRVDEKLFF
d_gene: TRBD1; v_gene: TRBV27; j_gene: TRBJ1-4; abundance: NA; CDR3nt: TGTGCCAGCAGATTCACAGGGGGCGGGGGTGAAAAACTGTTTTTT; CDR3aa: CASRFTGGGGEKLFF
d_gene: NA; v_gene: TRBV29-1; j_gene: TRBJ1-1; abundance: NA; CDR3nt: TGCAGCGCCGGGGGGGTGAACACTGAAGCTTTCTTT; CDR3aa: CSAGGVNTEAFF
d_gene: NA; v_gene: TRBV7-8; j_gene: TRBJ2-1; abundance: NA; CDR3nt: TGTGCCAGCAGCTCCGCCGCTACAGGGTACAATGAGCAGTTCTTC; CDR3aa: CASSSAATGYNEQFF
d_gene: TRBD1; v_gene: TRBV5-4; j_gene: TRBJ1-3; abundance: NA; CDR3nt: TGTGCCAGCAGCCCCGGGACAGGGCTCGAGGCTGGAAACACCATATATTTT; CDR3aa: CASSPGTGLEAGNTIYF
d_gene: NA; v_gene: TRBV6-6; j_gene: TRBJ1-5; abundance: NA; CDR3nt: TGTGCCAGCAGTTACGCCAGAGGGAGAGATCAGCCCCAGCATTTT; CDR3aa: CASSYARGRDQPQHF
d_gene: NA; v_gene: TRBV30; j_gene: TRBJ1-4; abundance: once; CDR3nt: TGTGCCTGGAGCGAATTTACAGGGCCTAATGAAAAACTGTTTTTT; CDR3aa: CAWSEFTGPNEKLFF
d_gene: TRBD1; v_gene: TRBV30; j_gene: TRBJ1-1; abundance: NA; CDR3nt: TGTGCCTGGAGTCGACAGGGCGCCACTGAAGCTTTCTTT; CDR3aa: CAWSRQGATEAFF
d_gene: NA; v_gene: TRBV6-6; j_gene: TRBJ1-5; abundance: NA; CDR3nt: TGTGCCAGCAGGGACAGCGCGGTAAGGGGCAATCAGCCCCAGCATTTT; CDR3aa: CASRDSAVRGNQPQHF
d_gene: TRBD1; v_gene: TRBV18; j_gene: TRBJ2-1; abundance: NA; CDR3nt: TGTGCCAGCTCCCGAGACAGGGCGGCCTACAATGAGCAGTTCTTC; CDR3aa: CASSRDRAAYNEQFF
d_gene: TRBD1; v_gene: TRBV3-1/TRBV3-2; j_gene: TRBJ1-2; abundance: NA; CDR3nt: TGTGCCAGCAGCCCCGGGACAGGGGAATATGGCTACACCTTC; CDR3aa: CASSPGTGEYGYTF
d_gene: NA; v_gene: TRBV9; j_gene: TRBJ1-1; abundance: NA; CDR3nt: TGTGCCAGCAGCGTAGACAGGGACACTGAAGCTTTCTTT; CDR3aa: CASSVDRDTEAFF
d_gene: NA; v_gene: TRBV4-2; j_gene: TRBJ2-1; abundance: once; CDR3nt: TGTGCCAGCAGCCAACCACCTCCTGGCGGGGAGCAGTTCTTC; CDR3aa: CASSQPPPGGEQFF
d_gene: NA; v_gene: TRBV5-1; j_gene: TRBJ1-1; abundance: NA; CDR3nt: TGCGCCAGCAGCTTGGTGAACAGGGCGGTGAACACTGAAGCTTTCTTT; CDR3aa: CASSLVNRAVNTEAFF
d_gene: TRBD1; v_gene: TRBV12-3/TRBV12-4; j_gene: TRBJ1-2; abundance: NA; CDR3nt: TGTGCCAGCAGCACAGACAGGGGCTATGGCTACACCTTC; CDR3aa: CASSTDRGYGYTF
d_gene: NA; v_gene: TRBV5-1; j_gene: TRBJ2-2; abundance: NA; CDR3nt: TGCGCCAGCAGCCTCCTCCTTAGCACCGGGGAGCTGTTTTTT; CDR3aa: CASSLLLSTGELFF